These T cell receptor beta chains were read from a single sample in a study of T cells in Graves' hyperthyroidism and ophthalmopathy. Via MiXCR, TCRdb re-called the multiplex PCR reads, giving one row per CDR3 protein. This sample has hundreds of thousands of distinct CDR3 sequences; about a sixth occur once, and the top ten carry roughly 3.5%. Sequenced material: blood. The receptors were gathered from a woman between 40 and 50 years old with Graves' ophthalmopathy. CDR3s include the opening cysteine and the closing phenylalanine or tryptophan. Fields, in order: CDR3 length, D gene, J gene, V gene, clone size, CDR3 protein, CDR3 DNA. D genes are given only for firm matches. The size entry is marked missing in some rows and otherwise reads once, few, many or a size class.

length: 16; D: TRBD2; J: TRBJ2-1; V: TRBV5-1; size: few; CDR3: CASSLGRTSGDNEQFF; DNA: TGCGCCAGCAGCTTGGGTCGGACTAGCGGGGACAATGAGCAGTTCTTC
length: 12; D: .; J: TRBJ2-3; V: TRBV11-2; size: many; CDR3: CASSLDGGTQYF; DNA: TGTGCCAGCAGCTTAGACGGGGGCACGCAGTATTTT
length: 15; D: TRBD2; J: TRBJ2-1; V: TRBV28; size: many; CDR3: CASRAPSGRAREQFF; DNA: TGTGCCAGCAGAGCCCCTAGCGGGAGGGCTAGGGAGCAGTTCTTC
length: 15; D: TRBD2; J: TRBJ2-3; V: TRBV20-1; size: many; CDR3: CSVPGGGGSTDTQYF; DNA: TGCAGTGTCCCGGGGGGAGGCGGTAGCACAGATACGCAGTATTTT
length: 16; D: TRBD1; J: TRBJ1-6; V: TRBV27; size: .; CDR3: CASSFGWTGNGSPLHF; DNA: TGTGCCAGCAGTTTTGGATGGACAGGGAATGGTTCACCCCTCCACTTT
length: 15; D: .; J: TRBJ1-1; V: TRBV25-1; size: few; CDR3: CASSEYRGKDTEAFF; DNA: TGTGCCAGCAGTGAATATCGGGGGAAGGACACTGAAGCTTTCTTT
length: 13; D: .; J: TRBJ2-7; V: TRBV7-9; size: many; CDR3: CASNRLTSYEQYF; DNA: TGTGCCAGCAACAGACTGACCTCCTACGAGCAGTACTTC
length: 14; D: TRBD2; J: TRBJ2-1; V: TRBV30; size: many; CDR3: CAWSVAGMYNEQFF; DNA: TGTGCCTGGAGTGTAGCGGGGATGTACAATGAGCAGTTCTTC
length: 12; D: .; J: TRBJ2-3; V: TRBV3-1; size: few; CDR3: CASSQELDTQYF; DNA: TGTGCCAGCAGCCAAGAGTTAGATACGCAGTATTTT
length: 15; D: TRBD1; J: TRBJ2-7; V: TRBV11-1; size: few; CDR3: CASSQPRDSSYEQYF; DNA: TGTGCCAGCAGCCAACCCCGGGACAGCTCCTACGAGCAGTACTTC
length: 13; D: .; J: TRBJ1-4; V: TRBV9; size: .; CDR3: CASSPNLGEKLFF; DNA: TGTGCCAGCAGCCCAAACCTGGGGGAAAAACTGTTTTTT
length: 16; D: TRBD2; J: TRBJ2-1; V: TRBV11-2; size: many; CDR3: CASSPPLAGVGNEQFF; DNA: TGTGCCAGCAGCCCGCCTCTAGCGGGCGTCGGCAATGAGCAGTTCTTC
length: 14; D: TRBD1; J: TRBJ1-6; V: TRBV6-1; size: .; CDR3: CASTPARGNSPLHF; DNA: TGTGCCAGCACCCCTGCCAGGGGGAATTCACCCCTCCACTTT
length: 14; D: TRBD2; J: TRBJ2-3; V: TRBV3-1; size: few; CDR3: CASSPKRLAHTQYF; DNA: TGTGCCAGCAGCCCAAAGCGACTAGCCCATACGCAGTATTTT
length: 15; D: TRBD1; J: TRBJ2-7; V: TRBV18; size: many; CDR3: CASSPLGQGGYEQYF; DNA: TGTGCCAGCTCACCATTGGGACAGGGGGGGTACGAGCAGTACTTC
length: 12; D: .; J: TRBJ2-1; V: TRBV2; size: many; CDR3: CASRLQGNEQFF; DNA: TGTGCCAGCAGATTACAGGGTAATGAGCAGTTCTTC
length: 14; D: TRBD1; J: TRBJ1-4; V: TRBV11-2; size: .; CDR3: CASSLDRVGEKLFF; DNA: TGTGCCAGCAGCCTAGACAGGGTTGGCGAAAAACTGTTTTTT
length: 16; D: TRBD1; J: TRBJ1-6; V: TRBV13; size: .; CDR3: CASSLGGQGYNSPLHF; DNA: TGTGCCAGCAGCCTAGGAGGACAGGGATATAATTCACCCCTCCACTTT
length: 17; D: TRBD1; J: TRBJ2-6; V: TRBV11-2; size: .; CDR3: CASSPGQASSGANVLTF; DNA: TGTGCCAGCAGCCCCGGACAGGCAAGCTCTGGGGCCAACGTCCTGACTTTC
length: 13; D: .; J: TRBJ2-3; V: TRBV11-2; size: many; CDR3: CASSSLGTDTQYF; DNA: TGTGCCAGCAGCTCCCTAGGCACAGATACGCAGTATTTT
length: 12; D: .; J: TRBJ2-5; V: TRBV5-1; size: .; CDR3: CASRQSQETQYF; DNA: TGCGCCAGCAGACAATCCCAAGAGACCCAGTACTTC
length: 14; D: .; J: TRBJ1-2; V: TRBV4-2; size: few; CDR3: CASSPIGGVGGYTF; DNA: TGTGCCAGCAGCCCCATTGGGGGGGTCGGTGGCTACACCTTC
length: 14; D: .; J: TRBJ2-7; V: TRBV29-1; size: many; CDR3: CSVVRQGIISEQYF; DNA: TGCAGCGTTGTACGTCAGGGGATAATTTCCGAGCAGTACTTC
length: 14; D: TRBD1; J: TRBJ1-3; V: TRBV7-9; size: many; CDR3: CASSLTGTGNTIYF; DNA: TGTGCCAGCAGCTTGACAGGGACTGGAAACACCATATATTTT
length: 11; D: .; J: TRBJ1-4; V: TRBV30; size: many; CDR3: CSSADGEKLFF; DNA: TGTTCCTCCGCGGACGGCGAGAAACTGTTTTTT
length: 15; D: .; J: TRBJ2-7; V: TRBV15; size: .; CDR3: CATSRDQAGIHEQYF; DNA: TGTGCCACCAGCAGAGATCAGGCAGGGATCCACGAGCAGTACTTC
length: 16; D: TRBD1; J: TRBJ1-2; V: TRBV5-1; size: many; CDR3: CASSLFAGQINYGYTF; DNA: TGCGCCAGCAGCTTGTTTGCGGGACAGATTAACTATGGCTACACCTTC
length: 13; D: .; J: TRBJ1-1; V: TRBV20-1; size: many; CDR3: CSARPDGNTEAFF; DNA: TGCAGTGCTAGACCGGACGGGAACACTGAAGCTTTCTTT
length: 17; D: .; J: TRBJ2-2; V: TRBV6-1; size: many; CDR3: CASSPHSRVENTGELFF; DNA: TGTGCCAGCAGTCCCCACAGCAGGGTTGAGAACACCGGGGAGCTGTTTTTT
length: 15; D: TRBD2; J: TRBJ2-7; V: TRBV7-2; size: many; CDR3: CASSRDGTRTYEQYF; DNA: TGTGCCAGCAGCCGTGACGGGACTAGGACCTACGAGCAGTACTTC
length: 15; D: .; J: TRBJ2-7; V: TRBV5-1; size: .; CDR3: CASSLGGGQPYEQYF; DNA: TGCGCCAGCAGCTTGGGAGGGGGGCAGCCCTACGAGCAGTACTTC
length: 13; D: .; J: TRBJ1-2; V: TRBV24-1; size: many; CDR3: CATSKGTNYGYTF; DNA: TGTGCCACCAGCAAAGGGACAAACTATGGCTACACCTTC
length: 16; D: .; J: TRBJ1-2; V: TRBV28; size: many; CDR3: CASSYQDPGRMRRYTF; DNA: TGTGCCAGCAGTTACCAAGACCCGGGAAGGATGCGGCGCTACACCTTC
length: 14; D: TRBD2; J: TRBJ2-5; V: TRBV5-1; size: few; CDR3: CASSLYGRAETQYF; DNA: TGCGCCAGCAGCTTGTATGGGAGGGCGGAGACCCAGTACTTC
length: 13; D: TRBD1; J: TRBJ1-3; V: TRBV2; size: few; CDR3: CASGQGSGNTIYF; DNA: TGTGCCAGCGGACAGGGGTCTGGAAACACCATATATTTT
length: 15; D: TRBD1; J: TRBJ1-6; V: TRBV2; size: many; CDR3: CASRDTGTGNSPLHF; DNA: TGTGCCAGCAGGGATACCGGGACAGGGAATTCACCCCTCCACTTT
length: 19; D: TRBD1; J: TRBJ1-1; V: TRBV20-1; size: many; CDR3: CSARGWSGRQGPDGRGAFF; DNA: TGCAGTGCTAGAGGTTGGAGTGGGCGACAGGGGCCTGATGGGCGAGGAGCTTTCTTT
length: 15; D: TRBD2; J: TRBJ2-3; V: TRBV20-1; size: few; CDR3: CSGRDPSGNLDTQYF; DNA: TGCAGTGGCAGAGATCCTAGCGGGAATTTGGATACGCAGTATTTT
length: 15; D: TRBD2; J: TRBJ2-3; V: TRBV11-2; size: many; CDR3: CASTLTSGSTDTQYF; DNA: TGTGCCAGCACCCTGACTAGCGGGAGCACAGATACGCAGTATTTT
length: 10; D: .; J: TRBJ1-1; V: TRBV30; size: many; CDR3: CASLTREAFF; DNA: TGTGCCTCCCTGACGAGAGAAGCTTTCTTT
length: 14; D: .; J: TRBJ1-1; V: TRBV6-2/TRBV6-3; size: .; CDR3: CASSYYDKNTEAFF; DNA: TGTGCCAGCAGTTATTATGACAAGAACACTGAAGCTTTCTTT
length: 15; D: .; J: TRBJ2-3; V: TRBV20-1; size: many; CDR3: CSASKGQFPPDTQYF; DNA: TGCAGTGCTAGTAAAGGGCAGTTTCCCCCAGATACGCAGTATTTT
length: 11; D: .; J: TRBJ2-1; V: TRBV5-1; size: many; CDR3: CASSLRGEQFF; DNA: TGCGCCAGCAGCTTGAGGGGTGAGCAGTTCTTC
length: 14; D: TRBD1; J: TRBJ1-1; V: TRBV5-1; size: many; CDR3: CASSLGPGGTEAFF; DNA: TGCGCCAGCAGCTTGGGGCCAGGGGGCACTGAAGCTTTCTTT
length: 16; D: TRBD2; J: TRBJ2-1; V: TRBV27; size: many; CDR3: CASSTWGLAGEGEQFF; DNA: TGTGCCAGCAGTACCTGGGGACTAGCGGGAGAAGGTGAGCAGTTCTTC
length: 17; D: TRBD2; J: TRBJ2-3; V: TRBV28; size: many; CDR3: CASSGPLGGRAIDTQYF; DNA: TGTGCCAGCAGCGGCCCTTTGGGCGGGAGGGCGATAGATACGCAGTATTTT
length: 16; D: TRBD1; J: TRBJ1-3; V: TRBV18; size: few; CDR3: CASSPLDRATGNTIYF; DNA: TGTGCCAGCTCACCACTAGACAGGGCTACCGGAAACACCATATATTTT
length: 14; D: TRBD2; J: TRBJ2-5; V: TRBV20-1; size: many; CDR3: CSAREGLPIRGQYF; DNA: TGCAGTGCTAGAGAGGGACTACCAATAAGGGGCCAGTACTTC
length: 16; D: TRBD1; J: TRBJ1-2; V: TRBV28; size: .; CDR3: CASSLSGGAFNYGYTF; DNA: TGTGCCAGCAGTTTATCAGGGGGCGCTTTTAACTATGGCTACACCTTC
length: 13; D: .; J: TRBJ1-1; V: TRBV6-1; size: many; CDR3: CASSTGYNTEAFF; DNA: TGTGCCAGCAGCACAGGTTATAACACTGAAGCTTTCTTT
length: 15; D: .; J: TRBJ2-7; V: TRBV10-3; size: many; CDR3: CAISEFVSEVDEQYF; DNA: TGTGCCATCAGTGAGTTCGTGTCAGAGGTAGACGAGCAGTACTTC
length: 14; D: .; J: TRBJ2-5; V: TRBV5-6; size: many; CDR3: CASSSAGDPGTQYF; DNA: TGTGCCAGCAGCTCTGCCGGCGATCCCGGGACCCAGTACTTC
length: 13; D: .; J: TRBJ1-1; V: TRBV20-1; size: .; CDR3: CSASDPQGTEAFF; DNA: TGCAGTGCTAGCGATCCCCAGGGTACTGAAGCTTTCTTT
length: 15; D: TRBD2; J: TRBJ2-1; V: TRBV4-2; size: many; CDR3: CASSLRGSGYNEQFF; DNA: TGTGCCAGCAGCCTCCGCGGGAGCGGCTACAATGAGCAGTTCTTC
length: 15; D: .; J: TRBJ2-2; V: TRBV2; size: .; CDR3: CASSITGLGAGELFF; DNA: TGTGCCAGCAGTATAACAGGATTAGGCGCCGGGGAGCTGTTTTTT
length: 18; D: TRBD1; J: TRBJ2-5; V: TRBV27; size: .; CDR3: CASSRSFITGVYAETQYF; DNA: TGTGCCAGCAGTCGCTCGTTTATAACAGGGGTTTACGCCGAGACCCAGTACTTC
length: 16; D: .; J: TRBJ2-1; V: TRBV27; size: many; CDR3: CASSSTGTTFYNEQFF; DNA: TGTGCCAGCAGTTCGACCGGGACAACCTTTTACAATGAGCAGTTCTTC